This is a list of T cell receptor beta chains from one sample in a study of T cell changes during pregnancy in multiple sclerosis. TCRdb's table, derived via immunoSEQ multiplex PCR, lists solely in-frame clones and lacks some. The sample carries 20,000 to 25,000 clones, about 90% recorded once. The starting material was CD4+ T cells from peripheral blood mononuclear cells, obtained in the third trimester of pregnancy. The receptors here all came from a female donor in good health, enrolled as a control in a pregnancy study. CDR3s include the opening cysteine and the closing phenylalanine or tryptophan. Fields, in order: clone size, V gene, D gene, J gene, CDR3 protein, CDR3 DNA. The D gene is left open where the match is weak. Clone size is stated in some rows and not others, as once, few, many or a class when expanded.

-	TRBV7-9	TRBD2	TRBJ2-1	CASSLVGLAGGKEQFF	TGTGCCAGCAGCTTAGTGGGACTAGCGGGGGGAAAAGAGCAGTTCTTC
once	TRBV27	TRBD2	TRBJ2-2	CASSFVAGGGGELFF	TGTGCCAGCAGTTTTGTCGCGGGGGGCGGCGGGGAGCTGTTTTTT
-	TRBV5-4	-	TRBJ1-2	CASSLPTNYGYTF	TGTGCCAGCAGCTTGCCCACTAACTATGGCTACACCTTC
-	TRBV6-5	TRBD1	TRBJ1-1	CASSGRDRGRTEAFF	TGTGCCAGCAGTGGCCGGGACAGGGGTCGCACTGAAGCTTTCTTT
-	TRBV5-1	TRBD1	TRBJ2-5	CASSLYGTGGDRGETQYF	TGCGCCAGCAGCTTATATGGGACAGGGGGTGATCGAGGAGAGACCCAGTACTTC
-	TRBV28	-	TRBJ2-3	CASRGEGGKDTQYF	TGTGCCAGCAGGGGGGAGGGGGGTAAGGATACGCAGTATTTT
-	TRBV7-8	TRBD2	TRBJ2-1	CASSLARAGGPQYEQFF	TGTGCCAGCAGCTTAGCGCGGGCGGGAGGGCCCCAATATGAGCAGTTCTTC
-	TRBV29-1	TRBD2	TRBJ2-1	CSVESQLAGGRYNEQFF	TGCAGCGTTGAATCGCAGCTAGCGGGAGGTCGGTACAATGAGCAGTTCTTC
-	TRBV6-1	-	TRBJ1-6	CASSENPGVGSERGF	TGTGCCAGCAGTGAAAATCCGGGGGTGGGTTCCGAGCGTGGCTTT
-	TRBV6-5	TRBD1	TRBJ2-5	CASSQDRGQETQYF	TGTGCCAGCAGTCAGGACAGGGGCCAAGAGACCCAGTACTTC
-	TRBV6-5	TRBD2	TRBJ2-3	CASSYRAGGTDTQYF	TGTGCCAGCAGTTACCGGGCGGGAGGCACAGATACGCAGTATTTT
-	TRBV4-1	TRBD2	TRBJ2-2	CASSQQEAGGLITPGELFF	TGCGCCAGCAGCCAGCAAGAGGCGGGGGGGCTCATAACCCCCGGGGAGCTGTTTTTT
-	TRBV28	TRBD1	TRBJ1-3	CASSSHPWGTGSPSSGNTIYF	TGTGCCAGCAGTTCTCACCCTTGGGGGACAGGGAGCCCCTCCTCTGGAAACACCATATATTTT
-	TRBV4-2	TRBD2	TRBJ2-3	CASSQDWSGRAGTDTQYF	TGTGCCAGCAGCCAAGATTGGAGCGGGAGGGCTGGCACAGATACGCAGTATTTT
once	TRBV11-2	-	TRBJ1-2	CASSLDRSTPLGYTF	TGTGCCAGCAGCTTAGATCGGTCCACCCCCCTTGGCTACACCTTC
-	TRBV2	TRBD2	TRBJ2-5	CASSDPSGQETQYF	TGTGCCAGCAGTGATCCTAGCGGCCAAGAGACCCAGTACTTC